These 12 T cell receptor beta chains share one sample of origin, sequenced in a study of blood T cell repertoires in COVID-19. The protocol was immunoSEQ multiplex PCR, while the TCRdb copy is restricted to in-frame clones and leaves out a portion. In the table there are around 230,000 clones, approximately 83% of which are singletons. What was sequenced was peripheral blood. The receptor source for this set is a woman of 80 years or more with acute or convalescent COVID-19.

This sequence joins TRBV2 and TRBJ1-5; D unclear. Trimming left V 1 base short and J 3 bases short, with 10 bases between. Germline loops: CDR1 SNHLY, CDR2 FYNNEI. This CDR3 has 15 amino acids. DNA of the CDR3: TGTGCCAGCAGTGAAGGGGCAGGTCCCAATCAGCCCCAGCATTTT. It codes for CASSEGAGPNQPQHF.

V is TRBV19 and J is TRBJ1-5; D is uncertain. Trimming took 4 bases from V and 2 from J, leaving 12 bases between them. The germline gives CDR1 LNHDA, CDR2 SQIVND (reference sequence). The CDR3 runs to 15 residues. Here the CDR3 DNA reads TGTGCCAGTAGTAGGGAGGGAGAGGGCAATCAGCCCCAGCATTTT. Translation: CASSREGEGNQPQHF.

V and J are TRBV20-1 and TRBJ1-2; 7 bases are a match to TRBD1. Germline CDR1 DFQATT, CDR2 SNEGSKA (reference sequence). The CDR3 runs 11 residues. V lost 4 bases, J lost 8 bases, and 4 bases stayed unmatched. CDR3 in DNA: TGCAGTGCTACCGGACAGGAAGGCTACACCTTC. It translates to CSATGQEGYTF.

J is TRBJ2-5 and V is TRBV19; no definite D call. CDR1 LNHDA and CDR2 SQIVND come from the germline V gene (reference sequence). The CDR3 totals 13 residues. Trimming took off 3 bases at V and 2 bases at J, with 7 bases between the two ends. Here the CDR3 DNA reads TGTGCCAGTAGTATGGGCAATCAAGAGACCCAGTACTTC. As protein: CASSMGNQETQYF.

The chain carries TRBV9 and TRBJ1-4; D is perhaps TRBD1 (5 bases). The V gene lost 0 bases and the J gene lost 7 bases, with 13 bases spanning the gap. CDR1 is SGDLS, CDR2 YYNGEE, per germline. The CDR3 is made up of 15 amino acids. The CDR3 sequence: CASSVGTKRGEKLFF. In DNA form, the CDR3 reads TGTGCCAGCAGCGTAGGGACAAAGCGGGGTGAAAAACTGTTTTTT.

On this clone itself: One end of the junction varies from germline; a read error may be responsible. This chain links TRBV3-1 (or the pseudogene TRBV3-2) with TRBJ2-5, with 10 positions matching TRBD2. The CDR3 covers 16 residues. Germline V gene lookup returns CDR1 LGHDT and CDR2 YNNKEL (reference sequence). Here the CDR3 reads CASRQGLAATQETQYF. The CDR3 DNA follows: TGTGCCAGCAGACAAGGACTAGCGGCCACCCAAGAGACCCAGTACTTC.

The CDR3 coding sequence is TGTGCCAGCAGCCCCTATGTCCCCGGGGAGACCCAGTACTTC. Translated: CASSPYVPGETQYF. The rearrangement uses TRBV3-1 (or the pseudogene TRBV3-2) and TRBJ2-5; D not resolved. Trimming left V 4 bases short and J 5 bases short, with 14 bases between. Germline CDR1 is LGHDT and CDR2 is YNNKEL (reference sequence). This CDR3 contains 14 residues.

The V gene is TRBV2, the J gene TRBJ1-5; no reliable D call. The CDR3 totals 13 residues. CDR1 SNHLY and CDR2 FYNNEI come from the germline V gene. The V and J ends lost 1 base and 3 bases respectively, with 4 bases between them. CDR3: CASSEEPNQPQHF. The DNA of the CDR3 is TGTGCCAGCAGTGAAGAGCCCAATCAGCCCCAGCATTTT.

This clone showed up just once. The chain uses TRBV5-4 and TRBJ2-1; perhaps TRBD2 as D (6 bases). The V gene's germline CDR1 is SGHNT and CDR2 YYREEE (reference sequence). The CDR3 spans 13 residues. The ends were cut back, 5 bases at V and 7 bases at J, with 13 bases in the middle. The CDR3 DNA sequence: TGTGCCAGCAGGGGGAGGTCCGGGAATGAGCAGTTCTTC. This encodes CASRGRSGNEQFF.

The chain carries TRBV7-3 and TRBJ2-1, with D tentatively TRBD1 (6 bases). V shed 3 bases and J shed 6 bases, with 9 bases lying between them. In germline, CDR1 is SGHTA, CDR2 FQGTGA. There are 13 residues in the CDR3. DNA of the CDR3: TGTGCCAGCAGCTTCCAGGGGACCAATGAGCAGTTCTTC. This translates into CASSFQGTNEQFF.

The CDR3 loop is CASSRGETQYF. The DNA of the CDR3 is TGTGCCAGCAGCCGAGGGGAGACCCAGTACTTC. The J gene is TRBJ2-5, the V gene TRBV5-4, with TRBD2 as a possible D gene (5 bases). The CDR3 has 11 amino acids. Between the trimmed V and J ends, which lost 4 bases and 5 bases, there was a span of 6 bases. Germline CDR1 SGHNT, CDR2 YYREEE (reference sequence). The whole variable domain, remainder taken from reference TRBV5-4 and TRBJ2-5, is ETGVTQSPTHLIKTRGQQVTLRCSSQSGHNTVSWYQQALGQGPQFIFQYYREEENGRGNFPPRFSGLQFPNYSSELNVNALELDDSALYLCASSRGETQYFGPGTRLLVL.

The chain employs TRBV7-2 and TRBJ2-5, with TRBD2 matching 10 bases. Germline V lookup: CDR1 SGHTA, CDR2 FQGNSA. The CDR3 consists of 18 residues. V shed 2 bases, J shed 5 bases, and the junction held 14 bases outside the gene matches. The CDR3, as DNA: TGTGCCAGCAGCTTAATTTCGGCTAGCGGGGGCCGGAGGGAGACCCAGTACTTC. Protein sequence: CASSLISASGGRRETQYF.